This T cell receptor (beta chain) was identified during a study of identical twins. General study findings and limits: The degree of excess twin sharing was weaker in beta out-of-frame sequences. Researchers caution that invariant MAIT and iNKT cells could partly confound zero-insertion analyses. Models underestimated TCR alpha sharing (out-of-frame) in monozygotic twins.

The CDR3 spans 16 residues. Trimming took off 3 bases at V and 2 bases at J, with 13 bases between the two ends. The V gene's germline CDR1 is KGHSH and CDR2 LQKENI. Addition of a universal primer site occurred through template switching, and cDNA carried unique molecular identifiers. Each CDR3 protein gets one entry after TCRdb re-called the 5' RACE reads with MiXCR. The sample shows 240,000 or so distinct CDR3 sequences, about an eighth of them seen only once. In the case of this clonotype: Its antigen is not identified.

This same sample was also part of a study on yellow fever vaccine responses in identical twins.

Sequences were obtained from memory (CD45RO+) T cells sorted from blood. The gene calls are TRBV18 and TRBJ2-2, with a possible D match to TRBD1 (6 bases). The receptor was derived from a woman younger than 35 in good health. The chain's CDR3 is CASSPNPGVNTGELFF. The CDR3 nucleotides read TGTGCCAGCTCACCGAACCCAGGGGTAAACACCGGGGAGCTGTTTTTT.